The rows below give T cell receptor beta chains drawn from one sample of a study of blood T cell repertoires in COVID-19. The method was immunoSEQ multiplex PCR; TCRdb's version includes in-frame clones alone and lacks a portion of them. The table records 200,000 to 300,000 clones, about 87% of them present only once. Sequencing input: peripheral blood. The receptors were sampled from a woman in her thirties or forties with acute or convalescent COVID-19. Each CDR3 is given with its conserved first and last residue. The D gene is left open where the match is weak. The size entry is marked missing in some rows and otherwise reads once, few, many or a size class.

>TRBJ1-5|.|TRBV6-4|TRBD1
CASSLDRGLQPQHF
TGTGCCAGCAGCCTGGACAGGGGGCTTCAGCCCCAGCATTTT
>TRBJ1-1|.|TRBV7-9|TRBD1
CASSARQGITTEAFF
TGTGCCAGCAGCGCGAGACAGGGGATCACCACTGAAGCTTTCTTT
>TRBJ1-5|.|TRBV24-1|.
CATSDSDQPQHF
TGTGCCACCAGTGATTCCGATCAGCCCCAGCATTTT
>TRBJ2-3|.|TRBV21-1|.
CASSISRGRYPDTQYF
TGTGCCAGCAGCATCTCAAGAGGCCGGTACCCAGATACGCAGTATTTT
>TRBJ1-1|once|TRBV12-3/TRBV12-4|.
CASRQTGSTEAFF
TGTGCCAGCAGACAAACAGGGAGCACTGAAGCTTTCTTT
>TRBJ2-1|once|TRBV6-6|TRBD2
CASSKIAGASYNEQFF
TGTGCCAGCAGCAAAATAGCGGGGGCCTCCTACAATGAGCAGTTCTTC
>TRBJ1-4|.|TRBV5-1|.
CASRTSGGGEKLFF
TGCGCCAGCAGGACGAGCGGGGGAGGTGAAAAACTGTTTTTT
>TRBJ1-1|.|TRBV2|.
CASLQGAATEAFF
TGTGCCAGCCTACAGGGCGCCGCCACTGAAGCTTTCTTT
>TRBJ1-2|.|TRBV29-1|.
CSVVLEQAGYGYTF
TGCAGCGTTGTCCTGGAACAAGCGGGCTATGGCTACACCTTC
>TRBJ2-1|.|TRBV7-9|.
CASTSSAQAGNEQFF
TGTGCCAGCACCTCATCGGCGCAGGCGGGTAATGAGCAGTTCTTC
>TRBJ2-1|.|TRBV19|TRBD2
CASSIGLAGGYNEQFF
TGTGCCAGTAGTATAGGATTAGCGGGGGGTTACAATGAGCAGTTCTTC
>TRBJ1-5|once|TRBV2|.
CASSDRSGQPQHF
TGTGCCAGCAGCGACAGGTCTGGTCAGCCCCAGCATTTT
>TRBJ1-3|.|TRBV10-3|TRBD1
CAITQTGTGNTIYF
TGTGCCATCACCCAGACAGGGACTGGAAACACCATATATTTT
>TRBJ1-1|.|TRBV30|.
CAGKHNRAPYQNTEAFF
TGTGCCGGGAAACACAACAGGGCCCCGTACCAGAACACTGAAGCTTTCTTT